The 26 T cell receptor beta chains in this list originate from one sample, sequenced in a study of T cells in Graves' hyperthyroidism and ophthalmopathy. RNA transcripts served as the template for amplifying TCR beta CDR3 regions. Researchers ran a first-round RT-PCR on the TCR CDR3 using the HTBI primer set. TCRdb redid the calling of the multiplex PCR reads with MiXCR, one entry per CDR3 protein. The table records 530,000 or so distinct CDR3 sequences, roughly 17% of them present only once. Specimen: blood. The receptors come from a woman between 18 and 29 years old with Graves' ophthalmopathy.

This rearrangement joins TRBV10-3 to TRBJ2-7; D possibly corresponds to TRBD2 (6 bases). V shed 6 bases and J shed 6 bases, with 18 bases lying between them. CDR3 length: 14 amino acids. Germline V gene sequence: CDR1 ENHRY, CDR2 SYGVKD. The CDR3 sequence is CAIRVGGLAGEQYF. As DNA, the CDR3 is TGTGCCATCAGGGTAGGAGGGCTAGCAGGCGAGCAGTACTTC.

In its sample, this clonotype was seen many times. The chain employs TRBV27 and TRBJ2-1; a weak D match, TRBD2 (6 bases). V gave up 6 bases and J gave up 0 bases, with 6 bases separating them. Germline V CDR1 and CDR2: MNHEY, SMNVEV (reference sequence). This CDR3 contains 13 residues. CDR3 DNA: TGTGCCAGCAGGGACTACTCCTACAATGAGCAGTTCTTC. It codes for CASRDYSYNEQFF.

The chain carries TRBV19 and TRBJ1-2; D perhaps matches TRBD1 (5 bases). V lost 5 bases, J lost 4 bases, and 11 bases lay in between. This CDR3 has 13 amino acids. CDR1 is LNHDA and CDR2 is SQIVND in the germline V gene (reference sequence). The CDR3 DNA is TGTGCCAGTAGTTACGACAGCTTCTATGGCTACACCTTC. It encodes CASSYDSFYGYTF.

This chain joins TRBV9 and TRBJ1-1; 7 nucleotides align to TRBD1. CDR3 length: 14 amino acids. The V gene end was trimmed by 0 bases and the J gene end by 4 bases; junction bases not matched to a gene: 3. The germline V gene encodes CDR1 SGDLS and CDR2 YYNGEE. Written as DNA, the CDR3 is TGTGCCAGCAGCGTAGATTCAGGGGGCACTGAAGCTTTCTTT. It yields the protein CASSVDSGGTEAFF.

Turning to this clonotype: A clone one base away is much larger, so this may be a read error. V and J are TRBV7-2 and TRBJ1-2, with 7 bases that match TRBD1. The CDR3 totals 15 residues. Germline values: CDR1 SGHTA, CDR2 FQGNSA. CDR3 loop: CANSSTGVGNYGYTF. The CDR3 DNA follows: TGTGCCAACAGCTCAACAGGGGTCGGTAACTATGGCTACACCTTC.

The chain uses TRBV6-2 or TRBV6-3 and TRBJ1-6, with TRBD1 matching over 8 bases. The CDR3 is 17 residues long. J was trimmed by 5 bases and V by 5 bases; bases with no gene match: 11. CDR1 is MNHEY, CDR2 SVGEGT, per germline. The CDR3 loop reads CASSESRGQAHNSPLHF. In DNA form, the CDR3 reads TGTGCCAGCAGTGAGTCGAGGGGACAGGCCCATAATTCACCCCTCCACTTT.

This sequence joins TRBV5-4 and TRBJ2-3; no clear D. V shed 2 bases and J shed 1 base, with 11 bases lying between them. The CDR3 has 15 amino acids. Germline V gene lookup returns CDR1 SGHNT and CDR2 YYREEE (reference sequence). CDR3 amino acids: CASSFATLGTDTQYF. CDR3 bases: TGTGCCAGCAGCTTCGCCACGCTCGGCACAGATACGCAGTATTTT.

This clonotype has a count of ten or more. This chain joins TRBV28 and TRBJ1-2; 7 bases are a match to TRBD1. The germline V gene has CDR1 MDHEN and CDR2 SYDVKM. The CDR3 contains 13 residues. With V trimmed by 11 bases and J by 4 bases, 10 bases remained unmatched. The CDR3 sequence: CAGKRQGVYGYTF. The DNA of the CDR3 is TGTGCCGGCAAGAGACAGGGCGTCTATGGCTACACCTTC.

This clonotype appeared many times. V gene TRBV12-3 or TRBV12-4 combines with J gene TRBJ2-7; the D gene is possibly TRBD2 (5 bases). Trimming cost V 3 bases and J 7 bases, with 19 bases left between them. The CDR3 has 15 amino acids. The CDR3 nucleotides are TGTGCCAGCAGTTTCCTGGGGAGCGGAGTGGGGGAGCAGTACTTC. Translation: CASSFLGSGVGEQYF.

The chain is built from TRBV6-1 and TRBJ1-2, with D possibly being TRBD1 (6 bases). Germline V CDR1 and CDR2: MNHNS, SASEGT. The CDR3 loop spans 15 amino acids. Between the trimmed V and J ends, which lost 1 base and 0 bases, there was a span of 9 bases. The CDR3 reads CASSEVGDTNYGYTF. CDR3 coding DNA: TGTGCCAGCAGTGAAGTGGGGGACACTAACTATGGCTACACCTTC.

This clonotype was seen repeatedly, ten times or more. This chain connects TRBV6-1 to TRBJ1-2, with 7 nucleotides matching TRBD1. J lost 4 bases, V lost 5 bases, and 4 bases had no gene match. CDR3 length equals 13 residues. CDR1 MNHNS and CDR2 SASEGT come from the germline V gene. Written as DNA, the CDR3 is TGTGCCAGCAGTTGGGGACAGATCTATGGCTACACCTTC. This codes for CASSWGQIYGYTF.

This chain links TRBV2 with TRBJ2-2; TRBD1 agrees at 8 bases. The CDR3 is made up of 14 amino acids. Germline CDR1 reads SNHLY; CDR2 reads FYNNEI. The J segment lost 4 bases and the V segment lost 10 bases, leaving 8 bases of the junction unmatched. The CDR3 spells CAITTGATTGELFF. The CDR3 region has the DNA TGTGCCATCACGACAGGGGCCACCACCGGGGAGCTGTTTTTT.

This clonotype was found many times. The rearrangement joins TRBV20-1 to TRBJ2-7; D is unresolved. V lost 5 bases and J lost 5, with 10 bases in between. CDR3 length: 11 residues. Germline CDR1 DFQATT, CDR2 SNEGSKA (reference sequence). The CDR3 sequence: CSAPLGNEQYF. The CDR3, as DNA: TGCAGTGCTCCTCTTGGGAACGAGCAGTACTTC.

A few counts support this clonotype. The chain employs TRBV18 and TRBJ2-5; perhaps TRBD2 as D (5 bases). The germline V gene has CDR1 KGHSH and CDR2 LQKENI. The CDR3 loop spans 14 amino acids. V lost 0 bases to trimming and J lost 5 bases, with 10 bases between them. The CDR3 sequence: CASSPPGVGETQYF. The CDR3 DNA is TGTGCCAGCTCACCACCGGGAGTAGGTGAGACCCAGTACTTC.

Only a few counts were recorded for this clonotype. J is TRBJ2-6 and V is TRBV6-2 or TRBV6-3, with D perhaps matching TRBD1 or TRBD2 (5 bases each). Germline lookup yields CDR1 MNHEY and CDR2 SVGEGT. CDR3 length: 15 residues. The germline V and J ends were trimmed by 8 bases and 0 bases, with 11 bases remaining between them. The chain's CDR3 is CASGDESSGANVLTF. The DNA for the CDR3 is TGTGCCAGCGGGGACGAGAGCTCTGGGGCCAACGTCCTGACTTTC.

This clonotype was seen a few times. This chain uses TRBV28 with TRBJ2-2, with D uncertain. The V gene lost 3 bases and the J gene lost 4 bases, with 12 bases spanning the gap. This CDR3 spans 15 amino acids. Germline V gene data show CDR1 as MDHEN and CDR2 as SYDVKM. CDR3 bases: TGTGCCAGCAGTTTCTGGGCAGCCATCACCGGGGAGCTGTTTTTT. As protein: CASSFWAAITGELFF. The complete variable domain, with remaining parts taken from reference TRBV28 and TRBJ2-2, reads DVKVTQSSRYLVKRTGEKVFLECVQDMDHENMFWYRQDPGLGLRLIYFSYDVKMKEKGDIPEGYSVSREKKERFSLILESASTNQTSMYLCASSFWAAITGELFFGEGSRLTVL.

This clonotype has a count of ten or more. The chain couples TRBV13 to TRBJ2-1, with TRBD1 identical over 7 bases. CDR1 PRHDT and CDR2 FYEKMQ come from the germline V gene (reference sequence). Losses at the gene ends were 5 bases for V and 0 bases for J; bases not matched to a gene: 7. This CDR3 has 16 amino acids. CDR3 protein: CASSNPGQSSYNEQFF. As DNA, the CDR3 is TGTGCCAGCAGCAACCCGGGACAGAGCTCCTACAATGAGCAGTTCTTC.

This clonotype has just a few counts. The chain uses TRBV5-4 and TRBJ2-3; no clear D. Germline V CDR1 and CDR2: SGHNT, YYREEE (reference sequence). The CDR3 contains 16 residues. Trimming shortened V by 7 bases and J by 0 bases, and 18 bases separated the two germline ends. Here the CDR3 DNA reads TGTGCCAGCGAGCCCCACGAAGTGACTAGCACAGATACGCAGTATTTT. This sequence encodes CASEPHEVTSTDTQYF.

This clonotype was found many times. V and J are TRBV20-1 and TRBJ2-3; D is uncertain. Germline V CDR1 and CDR2: DFQATT, SNEGSKA (reference sequence). Trimming removed 6 bases at V and 11 bases at J, with 6 bases between. The CDR3 contains 8 residues. The CDR3 protein is CSASRQYF. CDR3 DNA: TGCAGTGCCTCTAGGCAGTATTTT.

This clonotype was picked up a small number of times. The chain carries TRBV20-1 and TRBJ2-7, with D unclear. V gave up 0 bases and J gave up 4 bases, with 13 bases separating them. The CDR3 totals 14 residues. Germline-derived CDR1 and CDR2 are DFQATT and SNEGSKA (reference sequence). The CDR3 loop reads CSARDPRTDYEQYF. CDR3 in DNA: TGCAGTGCTAGAGATCCAAGGACGGATTACGAGCAGTACTTC.

V gene TRBV10-2 combines with J gene TRBJ2-4; D is perhaps TRBD1 or TRBD2 (5 bases each). There are 15 residues in the CDR3. The germline V and J ends were trimmed by 8 bases and 2 bases, with 16 bases remaining between them. Germline CDR1 and CDR2: WSHSY and SAAADI. CDR3 amino acids: CASLPKRGTKNIQYF. The CDR3 DNA is TGCGCCAGCCTACCCAAGAGGGGAACCAAAAACATTCAGTACTTC.

This chain links TRBV3-1 with TRBJ2-2; 7 bases map to TRBD2. Trimming cost V 7 bases and J 8 bases; bases outside gene matches: 7. The CDR3 runs 13 residues. Germline CDR1 LGHDT, CDR2 YNNKEL (reference sequence). The DNA for the CDR3 is TGTGCCAGCACCGAAGCGGGGAGGGGGGAGCTGTTTTTT. This translates into CASTEAGRGELFF.

V gene TRBV5-6 combines with J gene TRBJ1-2, with TRBD1 as a possible D gene (5 bases). Germline-derived CDR1 and CDR2 are SGHDT and YYEEEE. The CDR3 totals 13 residues. Trimming cost V 4 bases and J 8 bases, with 15 bases left between them. For the CDR3, the DNA is TGTGCCAGCAGCCCGGGGACGGTACGAGGCTACACCTTC. It specifies CASSPGTVRGYTF.

The gene calls are TRBV29-1 and TRBJ2-3; TRBD1 matches at 7 bases. J gave up 0 bases and V 2 bases, and 8 bases lay outside the gene matches. The CDR3 sequence is 16 residues long. CDR1 and CDR2 from the germline V gene are SQVTM and ANQGSEA. CDR3 in DNA: TGCAGCGTTGAACAAGGACAGGCCGCTAGCACAGATACGCAGTATTTT. This codes for CSVEQGQAASTDTQYF.

This clonotype was picked up many times. The CDR3 sequence: CASSQDPGGGETQYF. The CDR3, as DNA: TGCGCCAGCAGCCAAGATCCCGGGGGCGGCGAGACCCAGTACTTC. The chain recombines TRBV4-1 with TRBJ2-5; D tentatively fits TRBD1 or TRBD2 (6 bases each). Germline V gene sequence: CDR1 MGHRA, CDR2 YSYEKL. V lost 0 bases to trimming and J lost 5 bases, with 13 bases between them. This CDR3 spans 15 amino acids.

In this sample, this clonotype turned up many times. The chain links TRBV30 to TRBJ1-4, with 10 bases that match TRBD1. The trim removed 4 bases at V and 7 bases at J, leaving 6 bases unmatched. This CDR3 region has 14 residues. CDR1 and CDR2 from the germline V gene are GTSNPN and SVGIG (reference sequence). This CDR3 reads CAWTEGQGSEKLFF. CDR3 sequence (DNA): TGTGCCTGGACAGAGGGACAGGGGTCTGAAAAACTGTTTTTT.